A selection of T cell receptor beta chains follows, all from one sample in a study of blood T cell repertoires in COVID-19. Produced via immunoSEQ multiplex PCR; TCRdb's table is partial and in-frame only. The sample includes a few hundred thousand clones, more than 75% of them seen just once. The source material was PBMCs or T cells enriched from blood (not recorded which). The receptors originated from a woman in her thirties who had recovered from COVID-19. Both conserved end residues are part of each CDR3. A D gene is named only where the DNA matches it firmly. For some rows the clone size is stated as once, few or many, or as a class when expanded; others skip it.

J gene: TRBJ2-2; clone size: NA; D gene: NA; V gene: TRBV28; CDR3 DNA: TGTGCCAGCGAAAAGACAGAGGCCGGGGAGCTGTTTTTT; CDR3 protein: CASEKTEAGELFF
J gene: TRBJ2-2; clone size: NA; D gene: TRBD1; V gene: TRBV7-9; CDR3 DNA: TGTGCCAGCAGCCCGACAGGGAGTACCGGGGAGCTGTTTTTT; CDR3 protein: CASSPTGSTGELFF
J gene: TRBJ2-7; clone size: few; D gene: NA; V gene: TRBV19; CDR3 DNA: TGTGCCAGTAGTATGGGCACAACCCGGTCAGAGCAGTACTTC; CDR3 protein: CASSMGTTRSEQYF
J gene: TRBJ1-1; clone size: NA; D gene: TRBD1; V gene: TRBV5-8; CDR3 DNA: TGTGCCAGCAGCTTGTTGGGACAGCCCATGGGGGCTTTCTTT; CDR3 protein: CASSLLGQPMGAFF
J gene: TRBJ1-3; clone size: NA; D gene: NA; V gene: TRBV12-5; CDR3 DNA: TGTGCTAGTGGGCGCGGACAGTCTGGAAACACCATATATTTT; CDR3 protein: CASGRGQSGNTIYF
J gene: TRBJ2-7; clone size: NA; D gene: TRBD1; V gene: TRBV7-2; CDR3 DNA: TGTGCCAGCAGGCGAACAGGGGCGGTCGAGCAGTACTTC; CDR3 protein: CASRRTGAVEQYF
J gene: TRBJ1-1; clone size: few; D gene: NA; V gene: TRBV6-5; CDR3 DNA: TGTGCCAGCAGCTTACAGGGAAGGCACACTGAAGCTTTCTTT; CDR3 protein: CASSLQGRHTEAFF
J gene: TRBJ2-2; clone size: NA; D gene: NA; V gene: TRBV5-1; CDR3 DNA: TGCGCCAGCAGCTTAGGGGGAACCGGGGAGCTGTTTTTT; CDR3 protein: CASSLGGTGELFF
J gene: TRBJ2-1; clone size: NA; D gene: TRBD1; V gene: TRBV27; CDR3 DNA: TGTGCCAGCAGTTTAAGGACAGGGGGCCACAATGAGCAGTTCTTC; CDR3 protein: CASSLRTGGHNEQFF
J gene: TRBJ1-1; clone size: NA; D gene: TRBD1; V gene: TRBV28; CDR3 DNA: TGTGCCAGCAGCCATGGGACAGCCATGAACACTGAAGCTTTCTTT; CDR3 protein: CASSHGTAMNTEAFF
J gene: TRBJ1-2; clone size: NA; D gene: NA; V gene: TRBV6-5; CDR3 DNA: TGTGCCAGCAGTTACATTGGGGGCGCCGGCTATGGCTACACCTTC; CDR3 protein: CASSYIGGAGYGYTF
J gene: TRBJ1-1; clone size: NA; D gene: NA; V gene: TRBV10-3; CDR3 DNA: TGTGCCATCAGTGAAGGGGTAACTGAAGCTTTCTTT; CDR3 protein: CAISEGVTEAFF
J gene: TRBJ1-6; clone size: NA; D gene: TRBD1; V gene: TRBV20-1; CDR3 DNA: TGCAGTGCTAGTAGCCGCACAGGGGGCCGCTCCTATAATTCACCCCTCCACTTT; CDR3 protein: CSASSRTGGRSYNSPLHF
J gene: TRBJ1-6; clone size: NA; D gene: NA; V gene: TRBV9; CDR3 DNA: TGTGCCAGCAGCGTGGGGGGCTCCTATAATTCACCCCTCCACTTT; CDR3 protein: CASSVGGSYNSPLHF
J gene: TRBJ2-7; clone size: once; D gene: TRBD2; V gene: TRBV5-1; CDR3 DNA: TGCGCCAGCAGCTTGATGGGTAGCGGGAGCTACGAGCAGTACTTC; CDR3 protein: CASSLMGSGSYEQYF
J gene: TRBJ1-1; clone size: NA; D gene: NA; V gene: TRBV2; CDR3 DNA: TGTGCCAGCAGTCGGGAGGGGGGTGTCACTGAAGCTTTCTTT; CDR3 protein: CASSREGGVTEAFF
J gene: TRBJ2-4; clone size: NA; D gene: TRBD1; V gene: TRBV27; CDR3 DNA: TGTGCCAGCAGGGACCAGGGGGCACAAAACATTCAGTACTTC; CDR3 protein: CASRDQGAQNIQYF
J gene: TRBJ2-1; clone size: once; D gene: TRBD2; V gene: TRBV3-1/TRBV3-2; CDR3 DNA: TGTGCCAGCAGCCAAGGGGTATTGGGGCTAGCGGGAGCCTATGAGCAGTTCTTC; CDR3 protein: CASSQGVLGLAGAYEQFF
J gene: TRBJ2-7; clone size: NA; D gene: NA; V gene: TRBV10-1; CDR3 DNA: TGCGCCAGCAGTGAGAGGGGCTACGAGCAGTACTTC; CDR3 protein: CASSERGYEQYF
J gene: TRBJ1-2; clone size: NA; D gene: NA; V gene: TRBV11-2; CDR3 DNA: TGTGCCAGCAGCTTAGATAGAGTGGGGCAGGGAAATGGCTACACCTTC; CDR3 protein: CASSLDRVGQGNGYTF
J gene: TRBJ1-1; clone size: NA; D gene: NA; V gene: TRBV7-9; CDR3 DNA: TGTGCCAGCAGCTTCGACTCGAACACTGAAGCTTTCTTT; CDR3 protein: CASSFDSNTEAFF
J gene: TRBJ2-1; clone size: NA; D gene: NA; V gene: TRBV7-3; CDR3 DNA: TGTGCCAGCAGCTCCCTCCCCCCCAGAGGGCCCAATGAGCAGTTCTTC; CDR3 protein: CASSSLPPRGPNEQFF
J gene: TRBJ1-1; clone size: NA; D gene: TRBD1; V gene: TRBV5-6; CDR3 DNA: TGTGCCAGCAGCTTGGGAGGGGGCGCTTACACTGAAGCTTTCTTT; CDR3 protein: CASSLGGGAYTEAFF
J gene: TRBJ1-3; clone size: NA; D gene: NA; V gene: TRBV27; CDR3 DNA: TGTGCCAGCAGTTTAGAGGGAAACACCATATATTTT; CDR3 protein: CASSLEGNTIYF
J gene: TRBJ2-5; clone size: NA; D gene: TRBD1; V gene: TRBV6-2/TRBV6-3; CDR3 DNA: TGTGCCAGCAGCCAAGACAGGGGGCAAGAGACCCAGTACTTC; CDR3 protein: CASSQDRGQETQYF
J gene: TRBJ2-1; clone size: few; D gene: TRBD2; V gene: TRBV3-1/TRBV3-2; CDR3 DNA: TGTGCCAGCAGCCAAGGGGGACTAAGGAATGAGCAGTTCTTC; CDR3 protein: CASSQGGLRNEQFF
J gene: TRBJ1-5; clone size: NA; D gene: NA; V gene: TRBV9; CDR3 DNA: TGTGCCAGCAGCGCGACAGGCAATCAGCCCCAGCATTTT; CDR3 protein: CASSATGNQPQHF
J gene: TRBJ2-7; clone size: NA; D gene: NA; V gene: TRBV4-1; CDR3 DNA: TGCGCCAGCAGCCAAGCGGAACGGGACTCCTACGAGCAGTACTTC; CDR3 protein: CASSQAERDSYEQYF
J gene: TRBJ1-5; clone size: few; D gene: NA; V gene: TRBV28; CDR3 DNA: TGTGCCAGCAGTTTCTCTGGGCCCAATCAGCCCCAGCATTTT; CDR3 protein: CASSFSGPNQPQHF
J gene: TRBJ2-1; clone size: NA; D gene: NA; V gene: TRBV9; CDR3 DNA: TGTGCCAGCAGCGTAGGTACTAGCTACAATGAGCAGTTCTTC; CDR3 protein: CASSVGTSYNEQFF
J gene: TRBJ2-7; clone size: NA; D gene: TRBD1; V gene: TRBV7-6; CDR3 DNA: TGTGCCAGCAGCTTAGGACAGGGGGATATCTACGAGCAGTACTTC; CDR3 protein: CASSLGQGDIYEQYF
J gene: TRBJ1-1; clone size: NA; D gene: NA; V gene: TRBV19; CDR3 DNA: TGTGCCAGTAGTTCACAGAACACTGAAGCTTTCTTT; CDR3 protein: CASSSQNTEAFF
J gene: TRBJ2-3; clone size: NA; D gene: NA; V gene: TRBV7-9; CDR3 DNA: TGTGCCAGCAGCTTAGTTCCGGCTAGCGACACAGATACGCAGTATTTT; CDR3 protein: CASSLVPASDTDTQYF
J gene: TRBJ2-7; clone size: few; D gene: TRBD1; V gene: TRBV30; CDR3 DNA: TGTGCCTGGAAGACAGGGGGCTTTTACGAGCAGTACTTC; CDR3 protein: CAWKTGGFYEQYF
J gene: TRBJ2-5; clone size: NA; D gene: TRBD1; V gene: TRBV5-1; CDR3 DNA: TGCGCCAGCAGCCCTGACAGGGGAGTAGAGACCCAGTACTTC; CDR3 protein: CASSPDRGVETQYF
J gene: TRBJ2-1; clone size: NA; D gene: NA; V gene: TRBV27; CDR3 DNA: TGTGCCAGCAGAACAGGGCATAACAACTACAATGAGCAGTTCTTC; CDR3 protein: CASRTGHNNYNEQFF
J gene: TRBJ2-5; clone size: NA; D gene: NA; V gene: TRBV5-1; CDR3 DNA: TGCGCCAGCAGCTTGGCATTGCTTCCGCGGGAGACCCAGTACTTC; CDR3 protein: CASSLALLPRETQYF
J gene: TRBJ2-7; clone size: NA; D gene: NA; V gene: TRBV14; CDR3 DNA: TGTGCCAGCAGCCGAGGTACAGGCATTTTTCACGAGCAGTACTTC; CDR3 protein: CASSRGTGIFHEQYF
J gene: TRBJ1-1; clone size: NA; D gene: NA; V gene: TRBV11-2; CDR3 DNA: TGTGCCAGCAGCTTAGGGATGGGCCCTACTGAAGCTTTCTTT; CDR3 protein: CASSLGMGPTEAFF
J gene: TRBJ2-1; clone size: NA; D gene: NA; V gene: TRBV11-2; CDR3 DNA: TGTGCCAGCAGCTTAGCGGGAGTGGATAATGAGCAGTTCTTC; CDR3 protein: CASSLAGVDNEQFF
J gene: TRBJ2-1; clone size: once; D gene: NA; V gene: TRBV29-1; CDR3 DNA: TGCAGCGTTGATTACGGGCCACGGGGCAATGAGCAGTTCTTC; CDR3 protein: CSVDYGPRGNEQFF
J gene: TRBJ1-5; clone size: NA; D gene: TRBD1; V gene: TRBV28; CDR3 DNA: TGTGCCAGCAGAGGAGGGACAGGGGGTCAGCCCCAGCATTTT; CDR3 protein: CASRGGTGGQPQHF
J gene: TRBJ2-1; clone size: NA; D gene: NA; V gene: TRBV28; CDR3 DNA: TGTGCCAGCAGTCCCTTTAGCGAGAGGGGGTACAATGAGCAGTTCTTC; CDR3 protein: CASSPFSERGYNEQFF
J gene: TRBJ1-1; clone size: NA; D gene: NA; V gene: TRBV11-2; CDR3 DNA: TGTGCCAGCAGCTTAGATCGTTTGTTAGCTTTCTTT; CDR3 protein: CASSLDRLLAFF
J gene: TRBJ1-6; clone size: NA; D gene: TRBD1; V gene: TRBV2; CDR3 DNA: TGTGCCGGCTCCTTCGCGGGACAGGGGAACTCACCCCTCCACTTT; CDR3 protein: CAGSFAGQGNSPLHF
J gene: TRBJ1-6; clone size: NA; D gene: NA; V gene: TRBV5-6; CDR3 DNA: TGTGCCAGCAGTAGCCGGGGGGAATATAATTCACCCCTCCACTTT; CDR3 protein: CASSSRGEYNSPLHF
J gene: TRBJ1-3; clone size: NA; D gene: NA; V gene: TRBV4-1; CDR3 DNA: TGCGCCAGCAGCCAAGAGCGGGGAGACAGAAACACCATATATTTT; CDR3 protein: CASSQERGDRNTIYF
J gene: TRBJ1-2; clone size: NA; D gene: TRBD1; V gene: TRBV19; CDR3 DNA: TGTGCCGCCGGACAGGGTGACTATGGCTACACCTTC; CDR3 protein: CAAGQGDYGYTF
J gene: TRBJ2-3; clone size: NA; D gene: TRBD1; V gene: TRBV10-3; CDR3 DNA: TGTGCCATCAGAACAGGGACAGCGACTAGCACAGATACGCAGTATTTT; CDR3 protein: CAIRTGTATSTDTQYF
J gene: TRBJ2-6; clone size: once; D gene: NA; V gene: TRBV24-1; CDR3 DNA: TGTGCCACCAGTGGGCCTGCTGGGGCCAACGTCCTGACTTTC; CDR3 protein: CATSGPAGANVLTF
J gene: TRBJ2-1; clone size: NA; D gene: NA; V gene: TRBV21-1; CDR3 DNA: TGTGCCAGCCACTATGAGGGGGGGGCGAATGAGCAGTTCTTC; CDR3 protein: CASHYEGGANEQFF
J gene: TRBJ1-1; clone size: once; D gene: NA; V gene: TRBV20-1; CDR3 DNA: TGCAGTGCTAGTCACAGGGCAACTGAAGCTTTCTTT; CDR3 protein: CSASHRATEAFF
J gene: TRBJ1-1; clone size: NA; D gene: TRBD1; V gene: TRBV7-9; CDR3 DNA: TGTGCCAGTGTACTCGGGACAGGGCTTGTTAACACTGAAGCTTTCTTT; CDR3 protein: CASVLGTGLVNTEAFF
J gene: TRBJ2-1; clone size: NA; D gene: TRBD2; V gene: TRBV7-3; CDR3 DNA: TGTGCCAGCAGCTTAACCGGGGGGACCTACAATGAGCAGTTCTTC; CDR3 protein: CASSLTGGTYNEQFF
J gene: TRBJ1-1; clone size: NA; D gene: NA; V gene: TRBV5-1; CDR3 DNA: TGCGCCAGCAGCTTGAGCGGGGACGGCACTGAAGCTTTCTTT; CDR3 protein: CASSLSGDGTEAFF